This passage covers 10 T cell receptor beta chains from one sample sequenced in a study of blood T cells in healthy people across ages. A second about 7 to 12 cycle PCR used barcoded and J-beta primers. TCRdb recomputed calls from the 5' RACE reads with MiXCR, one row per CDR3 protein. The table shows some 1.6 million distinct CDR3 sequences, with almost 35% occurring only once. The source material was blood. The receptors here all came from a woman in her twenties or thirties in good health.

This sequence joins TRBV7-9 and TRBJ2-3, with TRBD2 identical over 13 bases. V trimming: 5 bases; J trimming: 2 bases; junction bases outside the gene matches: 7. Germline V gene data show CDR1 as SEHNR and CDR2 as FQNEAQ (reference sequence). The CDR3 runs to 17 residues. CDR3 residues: CASSRGLAGDFTDTQYF. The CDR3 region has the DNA TGTGCCAGCAGCAGAGGACTAGCGGGGGACTTCACAGATACGCAGTATTTT. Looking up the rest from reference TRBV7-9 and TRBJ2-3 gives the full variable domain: DTGVSQNPRHKITKRGQNVTFRCDPISEHNRLYWYRQTLGQGPEFLTYFQNEAQLEKSRLLSDRFSAERPKGSFSTLEIQRTEQGDSAMYLCASSRGLAGDFTDTQYFGPGTRLTVL.

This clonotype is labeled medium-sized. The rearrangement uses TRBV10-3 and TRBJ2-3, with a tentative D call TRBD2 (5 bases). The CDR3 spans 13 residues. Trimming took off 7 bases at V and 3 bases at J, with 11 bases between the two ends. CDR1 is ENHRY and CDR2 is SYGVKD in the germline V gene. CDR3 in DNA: TGTGCCATCACTAGCATGGGAACAGATACGCAGTATTTT. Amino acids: CAITSMGTDTQYF.

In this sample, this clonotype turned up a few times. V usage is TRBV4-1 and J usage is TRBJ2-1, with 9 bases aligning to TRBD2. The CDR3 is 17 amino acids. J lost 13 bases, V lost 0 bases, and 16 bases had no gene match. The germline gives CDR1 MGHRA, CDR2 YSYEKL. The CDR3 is CASSQDSILREGHSQFF. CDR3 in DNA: TGCGCCAGCAGCCAAGATAGTATTTTGCGGGAGGGCCACTCACAGTTCTTC.

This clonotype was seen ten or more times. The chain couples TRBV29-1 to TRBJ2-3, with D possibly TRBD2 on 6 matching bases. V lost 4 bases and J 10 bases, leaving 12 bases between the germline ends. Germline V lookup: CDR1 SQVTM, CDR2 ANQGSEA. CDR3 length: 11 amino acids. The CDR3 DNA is TGCAGCGTTGTGGCTAGCGAACCGCAGTATTTT. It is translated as CSVVASEPQYF.

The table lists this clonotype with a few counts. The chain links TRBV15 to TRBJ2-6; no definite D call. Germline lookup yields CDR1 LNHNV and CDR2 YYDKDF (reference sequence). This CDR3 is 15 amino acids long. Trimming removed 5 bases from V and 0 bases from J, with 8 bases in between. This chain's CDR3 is CATSQPISGANVLTF. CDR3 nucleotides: TGTGCCACCAGCCAACCAATCTCTGGGGCCAACGTCCTGACTTTC.

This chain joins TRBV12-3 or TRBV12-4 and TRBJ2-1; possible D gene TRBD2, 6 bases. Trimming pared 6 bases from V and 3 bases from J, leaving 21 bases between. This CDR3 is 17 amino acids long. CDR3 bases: TGTGCCAGCAGGAACCGACCCATGGGGGGTTACTACAATGAGCAGTTCTTC. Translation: CASRNRPMGGYYNEQFF.

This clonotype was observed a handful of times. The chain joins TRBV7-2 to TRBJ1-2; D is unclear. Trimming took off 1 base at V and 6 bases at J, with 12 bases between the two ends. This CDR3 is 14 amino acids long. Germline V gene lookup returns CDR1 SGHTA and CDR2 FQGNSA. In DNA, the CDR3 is TGTGCCAGCAGCTTAGGGACGGGTTTGCATGGCTACACCTTC. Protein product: CASSLGTGLHGYTF.

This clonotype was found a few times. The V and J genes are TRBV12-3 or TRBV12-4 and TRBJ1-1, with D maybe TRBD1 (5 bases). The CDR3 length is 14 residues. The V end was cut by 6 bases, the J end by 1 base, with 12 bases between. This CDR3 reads CASSGTHRNTEAFF. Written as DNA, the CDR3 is TGTGCCAGCAGCGGGACTCACCGGAACACTGAAGCTTTCTTT.

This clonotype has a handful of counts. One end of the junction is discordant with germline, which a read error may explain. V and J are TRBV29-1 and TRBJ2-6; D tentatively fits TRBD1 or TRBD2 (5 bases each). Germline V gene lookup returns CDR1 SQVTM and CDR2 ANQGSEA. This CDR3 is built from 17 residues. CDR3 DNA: TGCGGCGTTGAGGAAGGGACGGTGAGCTCTGGGGCCAACGTCCTGACTTTC. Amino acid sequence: CGVEEGTVSSGANVLTF.

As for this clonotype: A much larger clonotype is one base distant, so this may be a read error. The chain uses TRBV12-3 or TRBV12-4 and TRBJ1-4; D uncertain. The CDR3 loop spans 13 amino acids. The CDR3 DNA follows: TGTGCCAGCGCGGTTGTGTTTACTGAAAAACCGTTTTTT. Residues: CASAVVFTEKPFF.